This T cell receptor (beta chain) came from a study of blood T cell repertoires in COVID-19. As for the study in general: From the United States, Italy and Spain came samples of acute and convalescent COVID-19.

In the original processing: Nucleated cell number was recorded as an estimate derived from reference gene primer amplification. Sequencing used immunoSEQ multiplex PCR; TCRdb keeps in-frame clones, though not all of them. The DNA gave D and trimming, while V, J and clone size come from that table. The data contain more than 75,000 clones, 70% to 90% of them seen just once; the ten biggest clones take up 4.5% to 5.5%. With respect to this clone: The sample carries other DNA sequences with the same CDR3.

The CDR3 covers 14 residues. The germline CDR1 and CDR2 sequences are SGHTA and FQGNSA. V lost 0 bases to trimming and J lost 5 bases, with 10 bases between them. Sequences were obtained from peripheral blood. V usage is TRBV7-2 and J usage is TRBJ2-5, with D perhaps matching TRBD2 (5 bases). The sequence was collected from a woman older than 75 with active COVID-19. CDR3 residues: CASSLAGARETQYF. In DNA, the CDR3 is TGTGCCAGCAGCTTAGCGGGAGCCAGGGAGACCCAGTACTTC.